Sequencing of this TCR beta chain was carried out in a study of patients with pleural tuberculosis (TCRdb year 2014). Sequenced on an Illumina Genome Analyzer IIx. TCRdb reworked the public reads: Q25 trimming with fastp, MiXCR clone assembly, productive beta chains retained. Identical CDR3 proteins give one entry, which carries the most common genes and DNA. This sample holds around 50,000 distinct CDR3 sequences; 7.3% were observed only once. Roughly 16% of the sample comes from the top ten. This clonotype was seen at least ten times. Its antigen is currently not known. The input lacks base qualities; no much larger clone sits a single base away. The clonotype comes from a human donor with pleural tuberculosis.

Here the CDR3 is given as CASSLGDGNTIYF. The base sequence is TGTGCCAGCAGCTTAGGAGACGGAAACACCATATATTTT. The V gene is TRBV11-1 and the J gene is TRBJ1-3, with no reliable assignment of the D segment. Deletion took 1 base off V and 4 bases off J, with a span of 5 bases between the germline ends. From cysteine to phenylalanine, the CDR3 is 13 amino acids long. CDR3 DNA only is kept here, 39 bases in frame from base 1. CDR1 SGHAT and CDR2 FQDESV are derived from the germline V gene (reference sequence).